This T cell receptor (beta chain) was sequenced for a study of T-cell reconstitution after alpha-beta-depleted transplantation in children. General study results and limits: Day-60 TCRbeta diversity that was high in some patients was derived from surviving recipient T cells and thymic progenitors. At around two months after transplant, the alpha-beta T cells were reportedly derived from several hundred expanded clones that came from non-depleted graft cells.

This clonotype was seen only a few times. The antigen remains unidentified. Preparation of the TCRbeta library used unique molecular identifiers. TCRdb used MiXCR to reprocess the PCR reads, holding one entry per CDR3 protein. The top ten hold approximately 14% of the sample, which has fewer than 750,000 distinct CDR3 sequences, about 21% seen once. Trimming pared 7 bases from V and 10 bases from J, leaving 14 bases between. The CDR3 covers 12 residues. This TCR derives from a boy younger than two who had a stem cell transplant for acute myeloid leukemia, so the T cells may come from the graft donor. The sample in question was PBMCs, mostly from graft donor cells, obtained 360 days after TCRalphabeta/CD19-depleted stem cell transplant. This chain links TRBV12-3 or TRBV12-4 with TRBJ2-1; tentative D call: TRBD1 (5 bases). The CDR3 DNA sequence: TGTGCCAGCACCCAAGGGGCCTCCGAGCAGTTCTTC. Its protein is CASTQGASEQFF.